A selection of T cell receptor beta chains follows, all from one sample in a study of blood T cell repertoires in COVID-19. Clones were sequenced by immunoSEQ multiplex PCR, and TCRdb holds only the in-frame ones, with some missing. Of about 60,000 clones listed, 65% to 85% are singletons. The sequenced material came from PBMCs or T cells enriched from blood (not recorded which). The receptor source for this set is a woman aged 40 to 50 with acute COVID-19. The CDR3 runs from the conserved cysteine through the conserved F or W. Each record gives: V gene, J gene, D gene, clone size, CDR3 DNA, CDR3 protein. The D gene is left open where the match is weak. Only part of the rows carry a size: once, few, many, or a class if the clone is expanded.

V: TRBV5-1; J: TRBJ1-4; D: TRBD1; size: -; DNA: TGCGCCAGCAGCTCCGACAGGGAGCTAGTCCTCGAAAAACTGTTTTTT; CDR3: CASSSDRELVLEKLFF
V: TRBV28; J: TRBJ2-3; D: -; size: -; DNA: TGTGCCAGCAGTTTGGGGGGGCAGAGCACAGATACGCAGTATTTT; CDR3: CASSLGGQSTDTQYF
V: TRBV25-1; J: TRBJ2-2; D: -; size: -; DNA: TGTGCCAGCAGTGAAGGGAGCCACACCGGGGAGCTGTTTTTT; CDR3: CASSEGSHTGELFF
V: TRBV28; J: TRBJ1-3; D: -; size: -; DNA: TGTGCCAGCAGTCTACCTCAGCGCTCTGGAAACACCATATATTTT; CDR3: CASSLPQRSGNTIYF
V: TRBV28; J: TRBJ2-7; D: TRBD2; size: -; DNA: TGTGCCAGCAGTCACAGCGGGAGTTCTATGGACGAGCAGTACTTC; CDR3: CASSHSGSSMDEQYF
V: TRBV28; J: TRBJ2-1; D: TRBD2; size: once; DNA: TGTGCCAGCAGTTTTGGCGGGAGGGCCATTGAGCAGTTCTTC; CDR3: CASSFGGRAIEQFF
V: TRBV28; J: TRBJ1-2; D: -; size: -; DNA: TGTGCCAGCGGCAGGTTCTATGGCTACACCTTC; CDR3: CASGRFYGYTF
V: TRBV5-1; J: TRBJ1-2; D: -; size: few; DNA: TGCGCCAGCAGCTTGCCGGGCGGGAGCTATGGCTACACCTTC; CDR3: CASSLPGGSYGYTF
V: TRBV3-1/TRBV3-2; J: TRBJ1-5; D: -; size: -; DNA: TGTGCCAGCAGCCTCAGGGATCAGCCCCAGCATTTT; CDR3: CASSLRDQPQHF
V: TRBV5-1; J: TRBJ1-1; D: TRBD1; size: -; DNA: TGCGCCAGCAGCCCGGGGACAGGGTGGTACGTTGAAGCTTTCTTT; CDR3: CASSPGTGWYVEAFF
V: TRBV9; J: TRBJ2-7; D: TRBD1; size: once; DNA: TGTGCCAGCAGCGAAACAGGGGCCAACTACGAGCAGTACTTC; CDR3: CASSETGANYEQYF
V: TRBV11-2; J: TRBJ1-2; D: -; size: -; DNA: TGTGCCAGCAGCTCCGGGACTCTTAACTATGGCTACACCTTC; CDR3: CASSSGTLNYGYTF
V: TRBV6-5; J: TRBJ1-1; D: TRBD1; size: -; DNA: TGTGCCAGCAAGGAGGGGGCTGTAAGGAACACTGAAGCTTTCTTT; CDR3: CASKEGAVRNTEAFF
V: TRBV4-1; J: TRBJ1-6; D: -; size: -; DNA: TGCGCCAGCAGCCAAGAAACTTCTGGGAGCTCCTATAATTCACCCCTCCACTTT; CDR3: CASSQETSGSSYNSPLHF
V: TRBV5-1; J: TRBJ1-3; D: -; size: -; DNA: TGCGCCAGCAGCTTGGCTCTCTCTGGAAACACCATATATTTT; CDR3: CASSLALSGNTIYF
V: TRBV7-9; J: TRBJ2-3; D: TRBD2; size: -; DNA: TGTGCCAGCAGTCCTAACGTAGCGGGGGGGCGGTCAGATACGCAGTATTTT; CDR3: CASSPNVAGGRSDTQYF
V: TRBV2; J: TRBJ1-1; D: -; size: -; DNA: TGTGCCAGCAGCGCGGACAGCAACACTGAAGCTTTCTTT; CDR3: CASSADSNTEAFF
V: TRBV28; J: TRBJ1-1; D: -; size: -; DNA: TGTGCCAGCAGTTTCACACAGGTCGGGAACACTGAAGCTTTCTTT; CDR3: CASSFTQVGNTEAFF
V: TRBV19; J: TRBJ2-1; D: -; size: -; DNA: TGTGCCAGCGGTCGTACGGGGACTTACAATGAGCAGTTCTTC; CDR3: CASGRTGTYNEQFF
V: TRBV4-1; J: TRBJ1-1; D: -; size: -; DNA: TGCGCCAGCAGCCAAGCGGGCGGGGGAGCTTTCTTT; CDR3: CASSQAGGGAFF
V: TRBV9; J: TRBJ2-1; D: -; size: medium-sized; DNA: TGTGCCAGCAGCGTCAGTAACAATGAGCAGTTCTTC; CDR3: CASSVSNNEQFF
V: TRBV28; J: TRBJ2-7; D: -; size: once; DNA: TGTGCCAGCAGTTCCCCTTACGAGCAGTACTTC; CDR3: CASSSPYEQYF
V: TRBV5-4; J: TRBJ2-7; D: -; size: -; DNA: TGTGCCAGCAGCTTCAGGGGTCCTGGGTACGAGCAGTACTTC; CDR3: CASSFRGPGYEQYF
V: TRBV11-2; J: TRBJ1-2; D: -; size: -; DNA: TGTGCCAGCAGCTTAGGATGGGGAGGGGTAGCCTCCGGCGGTGGCTACACCTTC; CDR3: CASSLGWGGVASGGGYTF
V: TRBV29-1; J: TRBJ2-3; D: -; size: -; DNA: TGCAGCGTTTCACCTCAGGGGGGTATAGATACGCAGTATTTT; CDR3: CSVSPQGGIDTQYF
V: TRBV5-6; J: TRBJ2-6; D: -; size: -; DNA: TGTGCCAGCAGCTTGGAGCTACGGTCGAATTCTGGGGCCAACGTCCTGACTTTC; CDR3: CASSLELRSNSGANVLTF
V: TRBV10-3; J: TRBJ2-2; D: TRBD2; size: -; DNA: TGTGCCATCAGTCCACATTTGGCGGGGGATTCAAACGGGGAGCTGTTTTTT; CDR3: CAISPHLAGDSNGELFF
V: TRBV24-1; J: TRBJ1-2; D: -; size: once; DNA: TGTGCCACCAGGTCAACGGAAGGGGATGGCTACACCTTC; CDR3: CATRSTEGDGYTF
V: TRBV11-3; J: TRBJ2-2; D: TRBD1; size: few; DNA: TGTGCCAGCAGCTTAAGACAGGGGGCCTCCGGGGAGCTGTTTTTT; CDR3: CASSLRQGASGELFF
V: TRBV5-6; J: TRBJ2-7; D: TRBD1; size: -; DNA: TGTGCCAGCAGCCCTCGGACAGGGGTCGAGCAGTACTTC; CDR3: CASSPRTGVEQYF
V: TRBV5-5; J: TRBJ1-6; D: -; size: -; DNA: TGTGCCAGCAGCTTCCGCGGGGGTATCTATAATTCACCCCTCCACTTT; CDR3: CASSFRGGIYNSPLHF
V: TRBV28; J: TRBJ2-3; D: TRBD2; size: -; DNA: TGTGCCAGCAGTGTTAGCGGGGTGACAGATACGCAGTATTTT; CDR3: CASSVSGVTDTQYF
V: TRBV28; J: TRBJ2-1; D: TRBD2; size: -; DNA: TGTGCCAGCAGATCCGGGACTAGCGCTAACAATGAGCAGTTCTTC; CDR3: CASRSGTSANNEQFF
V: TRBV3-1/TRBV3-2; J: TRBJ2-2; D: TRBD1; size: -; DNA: TGTGCCAGCAGCCGCGGACAGGGCCCCGGGGAGCTGTTTTTT; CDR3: CASSRGQGPGELFF
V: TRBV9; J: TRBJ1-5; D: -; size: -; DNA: TGTGCCAGCAGCGTAGGCGGAGGGACGCATCAGCCCCAGCATTTT; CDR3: CASSVGGGTHQPQHF
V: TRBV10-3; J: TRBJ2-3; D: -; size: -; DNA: TGTGCCATCAGGGGGGCAGGGCGCACAGATACGCAGTATTTT; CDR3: CAIRGAGRTDTQYF
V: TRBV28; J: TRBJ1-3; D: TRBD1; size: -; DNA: TGTGCCAGCAGCACAGGGGGCACGGGAAACACCATATATTTT; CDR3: CASSTGGTGNTIYF
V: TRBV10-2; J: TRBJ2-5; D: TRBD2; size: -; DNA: TGCGCCAGCAGTGTGGGGGTTGGGACTAGCGGGAGAAGGAAGACCCAGTACTTC; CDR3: CASSVGVGTSGRRKTQYF
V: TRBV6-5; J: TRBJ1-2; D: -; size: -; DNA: TGTGCCAGCAGCCAGAATGGCGGCTACACCTTC; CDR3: CASSQNGGYTF
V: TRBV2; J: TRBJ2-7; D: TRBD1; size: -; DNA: TGTGCCAGCACCTGGACAGGGCCCTACGAGCAGTACTTC; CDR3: CASTWTGPYEQYF
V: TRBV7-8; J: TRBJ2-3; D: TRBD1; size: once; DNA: TGTGCCAGCAGCTCCCGACAGGGCCAAGGAACAGATACGCAGTATTTT; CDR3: CASSSRQGQGTDTQYF
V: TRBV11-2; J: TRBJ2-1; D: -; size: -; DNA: TGTGCCAGCAACCTACTAGGCACTGAGCAGTTCTTC; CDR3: CASNLLGTEQFF
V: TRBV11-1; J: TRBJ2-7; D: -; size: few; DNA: TGTGCCAGCAGACGGGGGACGAACTACGAGCAGTACTTC; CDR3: CASRRGTNYEQYF
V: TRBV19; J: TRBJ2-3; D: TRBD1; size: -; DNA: TGTGCCAGTAGTGCATGGGGGACAGGGCGCCTGCGCACAGATACGCAGTATTTT; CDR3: CASSAWGTGRLRTDTQYF
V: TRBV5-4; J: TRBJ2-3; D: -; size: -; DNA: TGTGCCAGCAGCTTGGAGGGAGTGAGCACAGATACGCAGTATTTT; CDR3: CASSLEGVSTDTQYF
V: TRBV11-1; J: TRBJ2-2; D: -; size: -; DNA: TGTGCCAGCAGCCTGGGGCTACTTAACACCGGGGAGCTGTTTTTT; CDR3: CASSLGLLNTGELFF